Presented here are 6 T cell receptor beta chains from one specimen sequenced in a study of technical replicates of blood from a handful of donors. TCRdb's table, derived via immunoSEQ multiplex PCR, lists solely in-frame clones and lacks some. The sample includes about 68,000 clones, about 97% seen only once; the top ten take more than 0.25%. The material sequenced was T cells isolated from PBMCs. All receptors derive from a human donor in good health.

The chain links TRBV9 to TRBJ2-3; unclear D gene. V dropped 0 bases and J dropped 2 bases, with 7 bases sitting between them. Germline assignment: CDR1 SGDLS and CDR2 YYNGEE. The CDR3 length is 14 residues. Here the CDR3 DNA reads TGTGCCAGCAGCGTAGAGCACTTCACAGATACGCAGTATTTT. This translates into CASSVEHFTDTQYF. Full variable domain (rest looked up from reference TRBV9 and TRBJ2-3): DSGVTQTPKHLITATGQRVTLRCSPRSGDLSVYWYQQSLDQGLQFLIQYYNGEERAKGNILERFSAQQFPDLHSELNLSSLELGDSALYFCASSVEHFTDTQYFGPGTRLTVL.

J is TRBJ2-2 and V is TRBV29-1; 10 nucleotides match TRBD1. This CDR3 spans 15 amino acids. Germline trimming cut 8 bases from V and 5 bases from J; bases unmatched to any gene: 11. CDR1 SQVTM and CDR2 ANQGSEA come from the germline V gene. The CDR3 here is CSTGDRQGATGELFF. The CDR3 coding sequence is TGCAGCACTGGGGACCGACAGGGGGCGACCGGGGAGCTGTTTTTT.

J is TRBJ2-5 and V is TRBV29-1; D not certain. The CDR3 loop spans 14 amino acids. The V gene's germline CDR1 is SQVTM and CDR2 ANQGSEA. Trimming stripped 1 base from V and 3 bases from J, with 12 bases between. Here the CDR3 DNA reads TGCAGCGTTGAAGGGTCCGGCAGGAAAGAGACCCAGTACTTC. This encodes CSVEGSGRKETQYF.

There are a few counts of this clone. The V call is TRBV6-1, the J call TRBJ1-1; D may be TRBD1 (5 bases). The germline CDR1 and CDR2 sequences are MNHNS and SASEGT. Trimming stripped 0 bases from V and 5 bases from J, with 13 bases between. This CDR3 spans 15 amino acids. CDR3 loop: CASSEAGPGRTEAFF. CDR3 DNA: TGTGCCAGCAGTGAAGCAGGACCAGGGAGGACTGAAGCTTTCTTT.

The V call is TRBV5-6, the J call TRBJ1-4; no definite D call. The CDR3 runs 14 residues. Trimming took off 0 bases at V and 7 bases at J, with 10 bases between the two ends. The V gene's germline CDR1 is SGHDT and CDR2 YYEEEE. The CDR3 DNA reads TGTGCCAGCAGCTTGGTCGGCTACAGTGAAAAACTGTTTTTT. It codes for CASSLVGYSEKLFF.

Remarks on this clone: Other DNA sequences from this sample encode an identical CDR3 as well. The chain is built from TRBV27 and TRBJ2-1, with a tentative D call TRBD2 (5 bases). V was cut by 2 bases and J by 7 bases, with 6 bases left in between. CDR1 is MNHEY and CDR2 is SMNVEV in the germline V gene (reference sequence). This CDR3 has 12 residues. The CDR3 loop reads CASSLRENEQFF. The CDR3 DNA sequence: TGTGCCAGCAGTTTACGGGAAAATGAGCAGTTCTTC.